This TCR beta chain was sequenced for a study of identical twins. TCRdb used MiXCR to reprocess the 5' RACE reads, holding one entry per CDR3 protein. The sample holds approximately 280,000 distinct CDR3 sequences, about 8% seen once. This clonotype has a count of ten or more. These data also formed part of another study, on yellow fever vaccine responses in identical twins.

The sample consisted of memory (CD45RO+) T cells sorted from blood. The TCR comes from a young woman in good health.

CDR3 coding DNA: TGTGCCAGCAGCTTGACCCACAATGAGCAGTTCTTC. It codes for CASSLTHNEQFF. This sequence joins TRBV7-9 and TRBJ2-1; no reliable D call. CDR1 SEHNR and CDR2 FQNEAQ come from the germline V gene (reference sequence). The CDR3 is 12 residues long. Trimming pared 3 bases from V and 5 bases from J, leaving 5 bases between.